The 22 T cell receptor beta chains below were found in one sample sequenced in a study of blood T cell repertoires in COVID-19. TCRdb keeps only in-frame clones here, not all; method: immunoSEQ multiplex PCR. The sample includes approximately 230,000 clones, about 91% of them seen just once. Sequencing was performed on peripheral blood. These receptors came from a man older than 75 with acute or convalescent COVID-19.

The chain employs TRBV28 and TRBJ1-4, with 10 bases matching TRBD1. V was clipped by 1 base and J by 14 bases; unmatched bases: 10. This CDR3 region has 15 residues. Germline lookup yields CDR1 MDHEN and CDR2 SYDVKM. The CDR3 DNA reads TGTGCCAGCAGTTTATTGCCGGGACAGGGGAATAATCTGTTTTTT. The encoded protein is CASSLLPGQGNNLFF.

This clone was picked up one time. J is TRBJ1-2 and V is TRBV6-1; D might be TRBD1 (6 bases). The CDR3 length is 17 residues. Germline V gene lookup returns CDR1 MNHNS and CDR2 SASEGT. Deletions cut 4 bases from V and 5 bases from J, with 23 bases between. CDR3 region: CASSASRDTGDRYGYTF. In DNA, the CDR3 is TGTGCCAGCAGTGCGTCCCGGGACACCGGTGATCGATATGGCTACACCTTC.

CDR3 residues: CASSPTTTVYGYTF. The CDR3 nucleotides read TGTGCCAGCAGCCCGACGACAACGGTCTATGGCTACACCTTC. The V call is TRBV11-2, the J call TRBJ1-2, with D hard to call. The germline V and J ends were trimmed by 5 bases and 4 bases, with 14 bases remaining between them. The CDR3 spans 14 residues. Germline CDR1 reads SGHAT; CDR2 reads FQNNGV. Looking up the rest from reference TRBV11-2 and TRBJ1-2 gives the full variable domain: EAGVAQSPRYKIIEKRQSVAFWCNPISGHATLYWYQQILGQGPKLLIQFQNNGVVDDSQLPKDRFSAERLKGVDSTLKIQPAKLEDSAVYLCASSPTTTVYGYTFGSGTRLTVV.

This chain links TRBV7-8 with TRBJ2-1; 15 bases agree with TRBD2. Germline-derived CDR1 and CDR2 are SGHVS and FQNEAQ. The CDR3 extends over 14 amino acids. V was pared by 4 bases and J by 12 bases, with 4 bases of the junction left unmatched. The DNA of the CDR3 is TGTGCCAGCAGCTCGGGACTAGCGGGAGGTTGGCAGTTCTTC. Residues: CASSSGLAGGWQFF. The full variable domain, rest sourced from reference TRBV7-8 and TRBJ2-1, is GAGVSQSPRYKVAKRGQDVALRCDPISGHVSLFWYQQALGQGPEFLTYFQNEAQLDKSGLPSDRFFAERPEGSVSTLKIQRTQQEDSAVYLCASSSGLAGGWQFFGPGTRLTVL.

The CDR3: CASRGLDRYEQYF. Here the CDR3 DNA reads TGTGCCAGCAGGGGACTAGATCGCTACGAGCAGTACTTC. This sequence joins TRBV6-5 and TRBJ2-7; 8 bases fit TRBD2. CDR1 MNHEY and CDR2 SVGAGI come from the germline V gene. The ends lost 6 bases at V and 3 bases at J; junction bases unmatched: 4. CDR3 length: 13 residues.

This clone was recorded a few times. The rearrangement uses TRBV6-5 and TRBJ2-1; no firm D call. Germline V gives CDR1 MNHEY, CDR2 SVGAGI. This CDR3 contains 13 residues. V lost 9 bases and J lost 0, with 9 bases in between. CDR3 coding DNA: TGTGCCAGTTATCCCAGCTCCTACAATGAGCAGTTCTTC. It encodes CASYPSSYNEQFF.

The chain links TRBV25-1 to TRBJ2-3, with TRBD1 matching 8 bases. Trimming removed 2 bases from V and 2 bases from J; junction bases left unmatched: 6. The CDR3 is 16 residues long. CDR1 and CDR2 (germline): MGHDK, SYGVNS. The CDR3 protein is CASSEAGGAFTDTQYF. CDR3 DNA sequence: TGTGCCAGCAGTGAAGCAGGGGGCGCTTTCACAGATACGCAGTATTTT.

The chain combines TRBV27 with TRBJ2-6; D remains unclear. Trimming stripped 2 bases from V and 0 bases from J, with 5 bases between. The germline V gene has CDR1 MNHEY and CDR2 SMNVEV (reference sequence). The CDR3 loop spans 15 amino acids. The CDR3 is CASSLRSSGANVLTF. The CDR3 DNA reads as TGTGCCAGCAGTTTACGGAGCTCTGGGGCCAACGTCCTGACTTTC. The variable domain in full, with the rest retrieved from reference TRBV27 and TRBJ2-6, is EAQVTQNPRYLITVTGKKLTVTCSQNMNHEYMSWYRQDPGLGLRQIYYSMNVEVTDKGDVPEGYKVSRKEKRNFPLILESPSPNQTSLYFCASSLRSSGANVLTFGAGSRLTVL.

This chain uses TRBV6-5 with TRBJ1-1; 9 nucleotides align to TRBD1. Germline trimming cut 2 bases from V and 1 base from J; bases unmatched to any gene: 5. Germline V gene sequence: CDR1 MNHEY, CDR2 SVGAGI. The CDR3 contains 16 residues. The CDR3 sequence: CASSYKPTGGNTEAFF. CDR3 DNA: TGTGCCAGCAGTTACAAACCGACAGGGGGGAACACTGAAGCTTTCTTT.

The chain uses TRBV5-4 and TRBJ1-4; 7 bases fit TRBD1. V dropped 2 bases and J dropped 7; count of bases not matched to a gene: 11. This CDR3 region has 16 residues. The germline V gene encodes CDR1 SGHNT and CDR2 YYREEE (reference sequence). For the CDR3, the DNA is TGTGCCAGCAGCTTATACACCGGGACAGTCGGTGAAAAACTGTTTTTT. Translating it yields CASSLYTGTVGEKLFF. Full variable domain (rest looked up from reference TRBV5-4 and TRBJ1-4): ETGVTQSPTHLIKTRGQQVTLRCSSQSGHNTVSWYQQALGQGPQFIFQYYREEENGRGNFPPRFSGLQFPNYSSELNVNALELDDSALYLCASSLYTGTVGEKLFFGSGTQLSVL.

The chain joins TRBV7-8 to TRBJ2-2, with 9 bases that match TRBD2. The CDR3 covers 14 residues. The V gene end was trimmed by 5 bases and the J gene end by 6 bases; junction bases not matched to a gene: 4. Germline loops: CDR1 SGHVS, CDR2 FQNEAQ. CDR3 DNA sequence: TGTGCCAGCAGCGGCGGGGGGGGCGCCGGGGAGCTGTTTTTT. Encoded protein: CASSGGGGAGELFF.

As DNA, the CDR3 is TGTGCCAGCAGCCAAGAATCCCTGGACGGGAAAGGCGGGGAGCTGTTTTTT. Amino acids: CASSQESLDGKGGELFF. The V call is TRBV3-1 (or the pseudogene TRBV3-2), the J call TRBJ2-2; D is perhaps TRBD2 (5 bases). Per germline, CDR1 LGHDT and CDR2 YNNKEL (reference sequence). Between the trimmed V and J ends, which lost 0 bases and 7 bases, there was a span of 18 bases. The CDR3 has 17 amino acids.

The rearrangement uses TRBV9 and TRBJ2-1; perhaps TRBD2 as D (6 bases). Between the trimmed V and J ends, which lost 3 bases and 8 bases, there was a span of 27 bases. The CDR3 runs 18 residues. CDR1 SGDLS and CDR2 YYNGEE come from the germline V gene. The DNA of the CDR3 is TGTGCCAGCAGCGCCCGGATGCTGGGGCGGGGAAGGATCTATGAGCAGTTCTTC. Residues: CASSARMLGRGRIYEQFF.

V usage is TRBV28 and J usage is TRBJ2-7, with 7 positions matching TRBD1. With V trimmed by 8 bases and J by 6 bases, 16 bases remained unmatched. Germline V lookup: CDR1 MDHEN, CDR2 SYDVKM. The CDR3 extends over 15 amino acids. Written as DNA, the CDR3 is TGTGCCAGCGCCCAGCACGGACAGGATTCGGGCGAGCAGTACTTC. This encodes CASAQHGQDSGEQYF.

The gene calls are TRBV19 and TRBJ1-1; 7 bases map to TRBD1. The CDR3 length is 15 residues. Unmatched junction bases numbered 9, after V lost 6 bases and J lost 2 bases. Germline CDR1 LNHDA, CDR2 SQIVND (reference sequence). CDR3 residues: CASRPNRDRNTEAFF. The CDR3 DNA is TGTGCCAGTAGACCTAACCGGGACAGAAACACTGAAGCTTTCTTT.

CDR3 nucleotide sequence: TGTGCCAGCAGCGCACAGGGATATGAGACCCAGTACTTC. This translates into CASSAQGYETQYF. This rearrangement joins TRBV9 to TRBJ2-5; D possibly corresponds to TRBD1 (6 bases). Trimming took off 3 bases at V and 5 bases at J, with 11 bases between the two ends. This CDR3 contains 13 residues. CDR1 is SGDLS and CDR2 is YYNGEE in the germline V gene.

V is TRBV28 and J is TRBJ2-3; TRBD2 matches 10 bases. CDR3 length: 16 residues. Germline V gene lookup returns CDR1 MDHEN and CDR2 SYDVKM. V dropped 5 bases and J dropped 2; count of bases not matched to a gene: 7. CDR3 bases: TGTGCCAGCAGTCTAACCGGGACTAGCGCCACAGATACGCAGTATTTT. Translating gives CASSLTGTSATDTQYF.

The chain has TRBV6-5 and TRBJ1-2, with TRBD1 identical over 8 bases. V lost 1 base to trimming and J lost 7 bases; unmatched junction nucleotides: 11. Germline V gene lookup returns CDR1 MNHEY and CDR2 SVGAGI. The CDR3 covers 16 residues. CDR3 region: CASSYWRQGRSLGYTF. In DNA, the CDR3 is TGTGCCAGCAGTTACTGGAGACAGGGGAGGAGTCTTGGCTACACCTTC.

The chain combines TRBV18 with TRBJ1-1, with 7 positions matching TRBD1. This CDR3 region has 14 residues. Germline-derived CDR1 and CDR2 are KGHSH and LQKENI. Trimming at V came to 3 bases and at J to 1 base, leaving 2 bases not matched to a gene. The CDR3 DNA reads as TGTGCCAGCTCACCTCAGGGGGAGAACACTGAAGCTTTCTTT. Translated, it gives CASSPQGENTEAFF.

The chain carries TRBV11-1 and TRBJ2-7; no definite D call. The CDR3 runs 14 residues. Germline CDR1 and CDR2: SGHAT and FQDESV (reference sequence). Trimming removed 0 bases at V and 6 bases at J, with 12 bases between. CDR3 residues: CASSLAAEFAEQYF. The CDR3 nucleotides are TGTGCCAGCAGCTTAGCCGCGGAATTTGCCGAGCAGTACTTC. The full variable domain, rest sourced from reference TRBV11-1 and TRBJ2-7, is EAEVAQSPRYKITEKSQAVAFWCDPISGHATLYWYRQILGQGPELLVQFQDESVVDDSQLPKDRFSAERLKGVDSTLKIQPAELGDSAMYLCASSLAAEFAEQYFGPGTRLTVT.

The chain links TRBV19 to TRBJ2-1; D perhaps matches TRBD2 (6 bases). Germline loops: CDR1 LNHDA, CDR2 SQIVND (reference sequence). The CDR3 sequence is 15 residues long. Trimming cost V 4 bases and J 8 bases, with 18 bases left between them. The CDR3 spells CASSRRLGSLDEQFF. The CDR3 DNA follows: TGTGCCAGTAGTAGGCGCCTCGGGAGTCTCGATGAGCAGTTCTTC.

The genes are TRBV6-5 and TRBJ1-5; no clear D. V was cut by 8 bases and J by 4 bases, with 12 bases left in between. Germline values: CDR1 MNHEY, CDR2 SVGAGI. This CDR3 comprises 13 residues. The DNA for the CDR3 is TGTGCCAGCGGACGGGATCGAAATCAGCCCCAGCATTTT. This gives the protein CASGRDRNQPQHF.